This T cell receptor (beta chain) was found in a study of CDR3 diversity in severe acne (dated by TCRdb to about 2019). The CDR3 contains 17 residues, cysteine and phenylalanine counted. The entry retains the CDR3 DNA only, 51 bases that are in frame from base 1. CDR1 and CDR2 are drawn from the germline V gene: ENHRY, SYGVKD. Trimming removed 2 bases from V and 7 bases from J; the gene matches leave 13 bases unexplained. This clonotype was counted at least ten times. No antigen is known for it. Base qualities were left out, and no much larger clone turns up one base away. Libraries came from PCR. Sequenced using an Illumina HiSeq 2000. TCRdb redid the processing of the public reads, applying fastp at Q25 and MiXCR, and retained in-frame beta chains. One record per CDR3 amino acid sequence lists the most common genes and DNA. This sample lists around 91,000 distinct CDR3 sequences; around 50% were detected once. The ten largest account for 14% of the sample.

Material for sequencing was blood. This TCR was recovered from a male donor in good health, without acne. Rearrangement joined TRBV10-3 to TRBJ2-3; TRBD2 aligns with 9 central bases. Here the CDR3 is given as CAISEKGAGGLTHTQYF. The nucleotide sequence reads as follows: TGTGCCATCAGTGAGAAGGGAGCGGGGGGACTGACCCATACGCAGTATTTT.